The 26 T cell receptor beta chains below were found in one sample sequenced in a study of beta chain features in type 1 diabetes. Sequencing targeted expressed TCRB transcripts, as all isolated RNA had been reverse transcribed. The data were produced by immunoSEQ multiplex PCR, yet TCRdb's version contains in-frame clones alone and is incomplete. This sample has around 250,000 clones, with about 26% found just once. The sequencing input was central memory CD4+ T cells from blood. These receptor sequences come from a man younger than 45 in good health.

J is TRBJ1-1 and V is TRBV7-2; the D is unclear. The germline CDR1 and CDR2 sequences are SGHTA and FQGNSA. CDR3 length: 13 amino acids. V lost 2 bases and J 4 bases, leaving 8 bases between the germline ends. CDR3 in amino acids: CASSLKVSTEAFF. The CDR3 nucleotides read TGTGCCAGCAGCTTAAAAGTTAGCACTGAAGCTTTCTTT.

This rearrangement joins TRBV27 to TRBJ1-2; a weak D match, TRBD1 (6 bases). Germline CDR1 MNHEY, CDR2 SMNVEV (reference sequence). The CDR3 sequence is 14 residues long. The V and J ends lost 2 bases and 6 bases respectively, with 13 bases between them. The CDR3 spells CASSLQQGLHGYTF. CDR3 DNA sequence: TGTGCCAGCAGTTTACAACAGGGATTACATGGCTACACCTTC.

This clone was seen more than once but under ten times. The rearrangement joins TRBV6-5 to TRBJ1-1; the match to TRBD1 covers 11 bases. The germline V gene has CDR1 MNHEY and CDR2 SVGAGI. This CDR3 is built from 11 residues. J lost 10 bases, V lost 6 bases, and 1 base had no gene match. The CDR3 coding sequence is TGTGCCAGCAGCGGACAGGGGGCAGCTTTCTTT. It yields the protein CASSGQGAAFF.

This clone showed up just a few times. The chain combines TRBV30 with TRBJ2-3; 11 nucleotides match TRBD2. Looked up from germline, CDR1 is GTSNPN and CDR2 is SVGIG (reference sequence). V dropped 1 base and J dropped 4; count of bases not matched to a gene: 4. This CDR3 has 15 amino acids. In DNA form, the CDR3 reads TGTGCCTGGAGTGCCGGGACTAGCGGCCCAGATACGCAGTATTTT. Its translation is CAWSAGTSGPDTQYF.

This clone has only a few counts. This chain uses TRBV11-2 with TRBJ2-3; D is uncertain. V was pared by 1 base and J by 2 bases, with 7 bases between. Germline assignment: CDR1 SGHAT and CDR2 FQNNGV. CDR3 length: 14 amino acids. As DNA, the CDR3 is TGTGCCAGCAGCTTAGGACATCTCACAGATACGCAGTATTTT. It yields the protein CASSLGHLTDTQYF. The variable domain in full, completed from reference TRBV11-2 and TRBJ2-3, reads EAGVAQSPRYKIIEKRQSVAFWCNPISGHATLYWYQQILGQGPKLLIQFQNNGVVDDSQLPKDRFSAERLKGVDSTLKIQPAKLEDSAVYLCASSLGHLTDTQYFGPGTRLTVL.

As regards this clone: A single base is all that separates this from a far larger clone, so a read error is likely. Other DNA sequences within the sample encode an identical CDR3. This chain connects TRBV20-1 to TRBJ2-1; D gene unclear. The V end lost 1 base, the J end lost 10 bases, and 5 bases lay between the germline ends. The CDR3 has 10 residues. Germline CDR1 and CDR2: DFQATT and SNEGSKA (reference sequence). This chain's CDR3 is CSARVEEQFF. The CDR3 DNA reads as TGCAGTGCTAGAGTGGAGGAGCAGTTCTTC.

The genes are TRBV9 and TRBJ2-3; 10 bases align to TRBD2. V lost 1 base to trimming and J lost 10 bases; unmatched junction nucleotides: 12. This CDR3 has 16 amino acids. Germline assignment: CDR1 SGDLS and CDR2 YYNGEE. CDR3 in DNA: TGTGCCAGCAGCGTAACGACTAGCGGGCCCCTCGGCCCGCAGTATTTT. Residues: CASSVTTSGPLGPQYF.

This clone was found a few times. The chain links TRBV25-1 to TRBJ2-1; TRBD2 matches at 12 bases. Germline V CDR1 and CDR2: MGHDK, SYGVNS. V was pared by 3 bases and J by 1 base, with 4 bases of the junction left unmatched. The CDR3 totals 17 residues. The CDR3 protein is CASSDPGLAGSYNEQFF. CDR3 nucleotides: TGTGCCAGCAGTGATCCCGGACTAGCGGGATCCTACAATGAGCAGTTCTTC.

The CDR3 sequence: CASRVDRANTGELFF. The CDR3 coding sequence is TGTGCCAGCAGAGTGGACAGGGCGAACACCGGGGAGCTGTTTTTT. The genes are TRBV6-5 and TRBJ2-2, with 8 bases identical to TRBD1. The junction had 3 bases not matched to a gene; V was cut back by 6 bases and J by 0 bases. The CDR3 has 15 residues. The germline V gene has CDR1 MNHEY and CDR2 SVGAGI.

The chain recombines TRBV19 with TRBJ2-3; TRBD1 matches 9 bases. The CDR3 has 13 amino acids. Germline V gene data show CDR1 as LNHDA and CDR2 as SQIVND (reference sequence). The junction had 2 bases not matched to a gene; V was cut back by 5 bases and J by 5 bases. The CDR3 sequence: CASSWDREDTQYF. CDR3 DNA sequence: TGTGCCAGTAGTTGGGACAGGGAAGATACGCAGTATTTT.

Turning to this clone: This sample also contains other DNA sequences that code for the same CDR3. The genes are TRBV19 and TRBJ2-7; TRBD1 might be the D (6 bases). The CDR3 has 14 residues. With 4 bases removed from V and 0 bases from J, the gap between germline ends came to 10 bases. Germline V gene data show CDR1 as LNHDA and CDR2 as SQIVND (reference sequence). The CDR3 reads CASSSTGTSYEQYF. Written as DNA, the CDR3 is TGTGCCAGTAGTAGCACAGGGACCTCCTACGAGCAGTACTTC.

The rearrangement uses TRBV2 and TRBJ2-1; TRBD1 matches at 9 bases. The CDR3 is made up of 15 amino acids. CDR1 SNHLY and CDR2 FYNNEI come from the germline V gene. The junction had 8 bases not matched to a gene; V was cut back by 6 bases and J by 5 bases. The CDR3 is CASSVGTGSHNEQFF. The CDR3 region has the DNA TGTGCCAGCAGCGTCGGGACAGGGTCTCACAATGAGCAGTTCTTC. Drawing the rest from reference TRBV2 and TRBJ2-1, the complete variable domain is EPEVTQTPSHQVTQMGQEVILRCVPISNHLYFYWYRQILGQKVEFLVSFYNNEISEKSEIFDDQFSVERPDGSNFTLKIRSTKLEDSAMYFCASSVGTGSHNEQFFGPGTRLTVL.

V gene TRBV6-5 combines with J gene TRBJ1-1; 7 bases line up with TRBD1. CDR1 is MNHEY, CDR2 SVGAGI, per germline. The length of the CDR3 is 13 residues. J lost 1 base, V lost 6 bases, and 2 bases had no gene match. The CDR3 sequence: CASRWTGNTEAFF. The CDR3 region has the DNA TGTGCCAGCAGGTGGACAGGGAACACTGAAGCTTTCTTT.

There are a few counts of this clone. The chain employs TRBV5-4 and TRBJ2-3; a weak D match, TRBD1 (5 bases). The CDR3 is made up of 15 amino acids. V lost 1 base to trimming and J lost 4 bases, with 13 bases between them. The germline V gene encodes CDR1 SGHNT and CDR2 YYREEE (reference sequence). The chain's CDR3 is CASSLKAGWSDTQYF. As DNA, the CDR3 is TGTGCCAGCAGCTTGAAGGCAGGGTGGTCAGATACGCAGTATTTT.

This sequence joins TRBV30 and TRBJ2-4; TRBD1 or TRBD2 may be the D gene (5 bases each). V lost 5 bases, J lost 2 bases, and 10 bases lay in between. The CDR3 has 13 amino acids. In germline, CDR1 is GTSNPN, CDR2 SVGIG (reference sequence). The CDR3 region has the DNA TGTGCCTGGTGCTCGGGGCCCAAAAACATTCAGTACTTC. Protein product: CAWCSGPKNIQYF.

The gene calls are TRBV2 and TRBJ2-5; 9 bases align to TRBD1. V shed 8 bases and J 5 bases; nucleotides not matched to a gene: 12. The CDR3 loop spans 15 amino acids. Germline loops: CDR1 SNHLY, CDR2 FYNNEI. The CDR3 region is CASPSGQGFLETQYF. The CDR3 nucleotides are TGTGCCAGCCCCTCCGGACAGGGGTTTTTGGAGACCCAGTACTTC. The full variable domain, in which reference TRBV2 and TRBJ2-5 provide the parts outside the CDR3, is EPEVTQTPSHQVTQMGQEVILRCVPISNHLYFYWYRQILGQKVEFLVSFYNNEISEKSEIFDDQFSVERPDGSNFTLKIRSTKLEDSAMYFCASPSGQGFLETQYFGPGTRLLVL.

The chain carries TRBV19 and TRBJ2-1; 11 bases are shared with TRBD2. This CDR3 comprises 18 residues. The V and J ends lost 3 bases and 10 bases, in that order; junction bases with no gene match: 17. The germline V gene encodes CDR1 LNHDA and CDR2 SQIVND (reference sequence). The CDR3 sequence: CASSMGQKLAGGPQEQFF. The CDR3 DNA reads as TGTGCCAGTAGTATGGGACAGAAGTTAGCGGGAGGGCCTCAGGAGCAGTTCTTC.

This clone was observed a few times. The gene calls are TRBV2 and TRBJ2-5, with 8 bases fitting TRBD2. The germline CDR1 and CDR2 sequences are SNHLY and FYNNEI. The length of the CDR3 is 15 residues. Unmatched junction bases numbered 15, after V lost 10 bases and J lost 5 bases. The CDR3 loop is CATEEGTRGVETQYF. The CDR3 bases are TGTGCCACCGAAGAGGGGACTAGAGGGGTTGAGACCCAGTACTTC.

The sample holds a few counts of this clone. The same CDR3 arises from other DNA sequences in this sample as well. The J gene is TRBJ2-3, the V gene TRBV15; D is ambiguous. In germline, CDR1 is LNHNV, CDR2 YYDKDF (reference sequence). Trimming pared 1 base from V and 4 bases from J, leaving 0 bases between. This CDR3 region has 11 residues. The CDR3 DNA is TGTGCCACCAGCAGAGCAGATACGCAGTATTTT. It is translated as CATSRADTQYF. Variable domain in full (rest from reference TRBV15 and TRBJ2-3): DAMVIQNPRYQVTQFGKPVTLSCSQTLNHNVMYWYQQKSSQAPKLLFHYYDKDFNNEADTPDNFQSRRPNTSFCFLDIRSPGLGDTAMYLCATSRADTQYFGPGTRLTVL.

This clone was seen only a few times. This chain joins TRBV5-1 and TRBJ2-1; D is ambiguous. The CDR3 loop spans 14 amino acids. Per germline, CDR1 SGHRS and CDR2 YFSETQ. V dropped 0 bases and J dropped 2 bases, with 6 bases sitting between them. The CDR3, as DNA: TGCGCCAGCAGCTTGGGGGATGCCTACAATGAGCAGTTCTTC. Translating gives CASSLGDAYNEQFF.

The genes are TRBV29-1 and TRBJ2-1, with 8 bases fitting TRBD1. Looked up from germline, CDR1 is SQVTM and CDR2 is ANQGSEA. Trimming cost V 0 bases and J 8 bases; bases outside gene matches: 9. CDR3 length: 15 amino acids. The CDR3, as DNA: TGCAGCGTTGAAGATCCGGAGGACAGGGAGGATGAGCAGTTCTTC. Protein sequence: CSVEDPEDREDEQFF.

This clone was counted between two and nine times. The chain couples TRBV18 to TRBJ2-1; D gene unclear. V lost 2 bases, J lost 4 bases, and 6 bases lay in between. CDR3 length equals 13 residues. Germline values: CDR1 KGHSH, CDR2 LQKENI. DNA for the CDR3: TGTGCCAGCTCACCAGTTCAGTACAATGAGCAGTTCTTC. This codes for CASSPVQYNEQFF.

There are a few counts of this clone. One base away lies a much larger clone, so this may be a sequencing read error. The identical CDR3 is also encoded by other nucleotide sequences in the sample. This chain uses TRBV7-9 with TRBJ2-3; D call uncertain. V was trimmed by 2 bases and J by 4 bases, leaving 1 base between them. This CDR3 spans 11 amino acids. The germline CDR1 and CDR2 sequences are SEHNR and FQNEAQ (reference sequence). In nucleotides, the CDR3 is TGTGCCAGCAGCTTATCAGATACGCAGTATTTT. Protein sequence: CASSLSDTQYF. The variable domain in full, with the rest retrieved from reference TRBV7-9 and TRBJ2-3, is DTGVSQNPRHKITKRGQNVTFRCDPISEHNRLYWYRQTLGQGPEFLTYFQNEAQLEKSRLLSDRFSAERPKGSFSTLEIQRTEQGDSAMYLCASSLSDTQYFGPGTRLTVL.

The chain combines TRBV5-4 with TRBJ2-5; no clear D gene. The CDR3 totals 15 residues. V lost 4 bases, J lost 1 base, and 14 bases lay in between. Germline V CDR1 and CDR2: SGHNT, YYREEE (reference sequence). The CDR3: CASSARGPVQETQYF. The CDR3 DNA follows: TGTGCCAGCAGCGCAAGAGGACCGGTCCAAGAGACCCAGTACTTC.

A few counts support this clone. The chain is built from TRBV29-1 and TRBJ2-2, with 10 bases aligning to TRBD1. The trim removed 6 bases at V and 7 bases at J, leaving 5 bases unmatched. This CDR3 region has 13 residues. Germline CDR1 and CDR2: SQVTM and ANQGSEA. The DNA of the CDR3 is TGCAGCGTGGGACAGGGGCTTAACGGGGAGCTGTTTTTT. Translated: CSVGQGLNGELFF.

The chain carries TRBV7-9 and TRBJ2-1; 9 nucleotides match TRBD2. The germline gives CDR1 SEHNR, CDR2 FQNEAQ (reference sequence). CDR3 length: 13 amino acids. J gave up 14 bases and V 4 bases, and 9 bases lay outside the gene matches. The CDR3: CASSSILAGREFF. The CDR3 nucleotides read TGTGCCAGCAGCTCCATCCTAGCGGGGAGGGAGTTCTTC.